Here is one T cell receptor beta chain with its context. V lost 0 bases to trimming and J lost 3 bases, with 6 bases between them. This CDR3 contains 13 residues. Per germline, CDR1 LNHNV and CDR2 YYDKDF (reference sequence). This record comes from a study of blood T cell repertoires in COVID-19. The protocol was immunoSEQ multiplex PCR, while the TCRdb copy is restricted to in-frame clones and leaves out a portion. The sample comprises approximately 180,000 clones, around 90% of which are singletons, and 5% to 6.5% rests with the top ten. The TCR sequence derives from a man between 35 and 55 years old with active or convalescent COVID-19. Sequenced input: peripheral blood. V gene TRBV15 combines with J gene TRBJ2-7; no firm D call. The CDR3 region has the DNA TGTGCCACCAGCAGAGATTCGAGCTACGAGCAGTACTTC. Amino acid sequence: CATSRDSSYEQYF.